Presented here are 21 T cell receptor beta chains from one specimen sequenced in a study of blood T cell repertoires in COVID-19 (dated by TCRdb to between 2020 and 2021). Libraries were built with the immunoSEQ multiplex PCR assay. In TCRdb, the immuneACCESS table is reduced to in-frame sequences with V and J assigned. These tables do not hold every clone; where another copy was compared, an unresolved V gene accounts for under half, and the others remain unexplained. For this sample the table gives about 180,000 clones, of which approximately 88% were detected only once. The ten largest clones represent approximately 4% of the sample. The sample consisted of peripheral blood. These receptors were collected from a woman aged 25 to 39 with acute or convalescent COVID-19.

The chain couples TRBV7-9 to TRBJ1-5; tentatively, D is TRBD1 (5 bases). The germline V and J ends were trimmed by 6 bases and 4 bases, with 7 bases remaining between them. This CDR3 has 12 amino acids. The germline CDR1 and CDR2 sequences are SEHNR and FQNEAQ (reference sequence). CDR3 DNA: TGTGCCAGCAGTTACAGGAATCAGCCCCAGCATTTT. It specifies CASSYRNQPQHF.

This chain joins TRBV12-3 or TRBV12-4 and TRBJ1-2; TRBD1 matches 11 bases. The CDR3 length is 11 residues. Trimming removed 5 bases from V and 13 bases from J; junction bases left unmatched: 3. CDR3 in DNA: TGTGCCAGCAGTGGACAGGGGGCGCCCACCTTC. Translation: CASSGQGAPTF.

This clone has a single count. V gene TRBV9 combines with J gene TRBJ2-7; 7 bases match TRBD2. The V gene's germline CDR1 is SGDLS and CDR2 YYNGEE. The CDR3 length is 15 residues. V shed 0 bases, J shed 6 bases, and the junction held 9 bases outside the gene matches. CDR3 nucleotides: TGTGCCAGCAGCGTAGATGGCGGGAGCCTCATCGAGCAGTACTTC. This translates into CASSVDGGSLIEQYF.

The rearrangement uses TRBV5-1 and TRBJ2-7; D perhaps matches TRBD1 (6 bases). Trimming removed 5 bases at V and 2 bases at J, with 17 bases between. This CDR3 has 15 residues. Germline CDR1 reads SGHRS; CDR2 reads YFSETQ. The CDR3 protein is CASSSQGIGTYEQYF. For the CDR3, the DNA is TGCGCCAGCAGTTCCCAGGGGATTGGAACCTACGAGCAGTACTTC.

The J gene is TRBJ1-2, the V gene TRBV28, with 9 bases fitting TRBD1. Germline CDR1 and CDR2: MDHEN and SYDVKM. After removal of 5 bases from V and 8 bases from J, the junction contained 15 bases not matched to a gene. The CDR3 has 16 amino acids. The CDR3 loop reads CASSTPRVGQGSGYTF. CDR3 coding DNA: TGTGCCAGCAGTACCCCAAGGGTTGGACAGGGGAGCGGCTACACCTTC.

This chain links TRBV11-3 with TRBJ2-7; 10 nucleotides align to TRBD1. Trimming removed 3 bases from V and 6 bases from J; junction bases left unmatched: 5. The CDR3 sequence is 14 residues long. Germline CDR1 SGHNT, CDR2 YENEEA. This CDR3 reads CASSFGTGAPEQYF. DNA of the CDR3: TGTGCCAGCAGCTTCGGGACAGGGGCCCCCGAGCAGTACTTC.

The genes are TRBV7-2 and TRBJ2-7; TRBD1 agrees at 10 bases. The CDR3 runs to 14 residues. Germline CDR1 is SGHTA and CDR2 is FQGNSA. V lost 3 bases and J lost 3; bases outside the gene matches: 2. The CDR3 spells CASSFDRGRYEQYF. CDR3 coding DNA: TGTGCCAGCAGCTTTGACAGGGGGCGCTACGAGCAGTACTTC.

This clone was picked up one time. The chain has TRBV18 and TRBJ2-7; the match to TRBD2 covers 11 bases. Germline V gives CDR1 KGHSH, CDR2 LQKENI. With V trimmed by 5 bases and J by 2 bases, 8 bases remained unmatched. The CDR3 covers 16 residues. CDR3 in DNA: TGTGCCAGCTCATCTAATCCTAGCGGGAGGCCCTACGAGCAGTACTTC. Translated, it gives CASSSNPSGRPYEQYF.

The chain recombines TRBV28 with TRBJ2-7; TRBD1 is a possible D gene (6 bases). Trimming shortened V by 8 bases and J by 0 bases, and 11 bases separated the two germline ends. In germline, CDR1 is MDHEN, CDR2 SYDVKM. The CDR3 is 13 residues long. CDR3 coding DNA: TGTGCCAGCGATGAGGGGGTCTCCTACGAGCAGTACTTC. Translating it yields CASDEGVSYEQYF.

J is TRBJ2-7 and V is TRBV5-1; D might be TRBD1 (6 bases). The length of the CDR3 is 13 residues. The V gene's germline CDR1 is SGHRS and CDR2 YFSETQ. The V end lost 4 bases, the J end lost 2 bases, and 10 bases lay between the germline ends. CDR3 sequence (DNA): TGCGCCAGCAGCCAAGACAGGCCCTACGAGCAGTACTTC. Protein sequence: CASSQDRPYEQYF.

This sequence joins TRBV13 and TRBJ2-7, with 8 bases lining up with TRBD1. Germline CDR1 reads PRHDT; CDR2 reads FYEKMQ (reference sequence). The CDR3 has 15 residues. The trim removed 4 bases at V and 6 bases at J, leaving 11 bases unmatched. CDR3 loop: CASSYLPGQESEQYF. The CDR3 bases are TGTGCCAGCAGCTACCTGCCGGGACAGGAGTCCGAGCAGTACTTC.

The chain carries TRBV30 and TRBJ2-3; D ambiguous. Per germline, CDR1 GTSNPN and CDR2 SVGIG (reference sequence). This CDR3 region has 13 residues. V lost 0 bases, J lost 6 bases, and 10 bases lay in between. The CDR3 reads CAWSVIHPDTQYF. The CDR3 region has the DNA TGTGCCTGGAGTGTAATTCATCCCGATACGCAGTATTTT.

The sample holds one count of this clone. The DNA of the CDR3 is TGTGCCAGCAGTTTGTTGGGGGGAATGAGGGGAGATACGCAGTATTTT. Amino acids: CASSLLGGMRGDTQYF. The chain is built from TRBV28 and TRBJ2-3; weak D call: TRBD2 (6 bases). Germline CDR1 is MDHEN and CDR2 is SYDVKM. Deletions cut 3 bases from V and 5 bases from J, with 18 bases between. This CDR3 is built from 16 residues.

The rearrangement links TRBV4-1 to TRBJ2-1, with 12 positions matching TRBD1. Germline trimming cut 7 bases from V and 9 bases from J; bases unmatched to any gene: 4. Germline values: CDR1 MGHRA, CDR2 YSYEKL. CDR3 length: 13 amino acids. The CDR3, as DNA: TGCGCCAGCATGGGGGACAGGGGGCGTGAGCAGTTCTTC. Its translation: CASMGDRGREQFF.

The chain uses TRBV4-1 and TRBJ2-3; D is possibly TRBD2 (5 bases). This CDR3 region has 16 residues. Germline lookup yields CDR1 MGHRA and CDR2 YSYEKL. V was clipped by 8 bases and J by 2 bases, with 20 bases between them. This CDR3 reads CASSVNVEANTDTQYF. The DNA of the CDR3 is TGCGCCAGCTCCGTGAATGTGGAGGCAAACACAGATACGCAGTATTTT.

In DNA form, the CDR3 reads TGTGCCAGCAGCCACGGGTTGATGAACACTGAAGCTTTCTTT. It codes for CASSHGLMNTEAFF. The chain employs TRBV16 and TRBJ1-1, with unresolved D. Trimming took off 3 bases at V and 0 bases at J, with 8 bases between the two ends. The CDR3 is made up of 14 amino acids. The germline CDR1 and CDR2 sequences are KGHSY and FQNENV.

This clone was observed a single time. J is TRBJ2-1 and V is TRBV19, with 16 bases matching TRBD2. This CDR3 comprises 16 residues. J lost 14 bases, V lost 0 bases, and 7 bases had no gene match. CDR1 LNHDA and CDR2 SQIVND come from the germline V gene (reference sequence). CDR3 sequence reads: CASSIDRGTSGRGKFF. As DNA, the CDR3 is TGTGCCAGTAGTATAGATAGGGGGACTAGCGGGAGGGGCAAGTTCTTC.

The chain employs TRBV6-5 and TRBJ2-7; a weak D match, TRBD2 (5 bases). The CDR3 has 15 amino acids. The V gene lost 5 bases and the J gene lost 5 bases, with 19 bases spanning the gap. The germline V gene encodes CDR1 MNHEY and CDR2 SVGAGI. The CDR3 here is CASSLAVWGSHEQYF. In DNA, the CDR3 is TGTGCCAGCAGTCTAGCTGTTTGGGGATCACACGAGCAGTACTTC.

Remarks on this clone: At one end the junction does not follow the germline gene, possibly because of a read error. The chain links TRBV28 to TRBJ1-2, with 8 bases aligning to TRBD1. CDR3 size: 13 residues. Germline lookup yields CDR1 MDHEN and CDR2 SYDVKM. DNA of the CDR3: TGTGCCAGCAGATTAGGGAGGAAGGGGACAGGAAACTTC. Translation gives CASRLGRKGTGNF.

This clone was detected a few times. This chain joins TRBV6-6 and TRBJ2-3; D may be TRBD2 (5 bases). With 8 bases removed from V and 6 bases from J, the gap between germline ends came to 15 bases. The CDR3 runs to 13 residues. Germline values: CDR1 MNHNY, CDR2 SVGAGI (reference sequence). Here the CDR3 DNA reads TGTGCCAGCGTGGACGACTATTCGGATACGCAGTATTTT. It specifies CASVDDYSDTQYF.

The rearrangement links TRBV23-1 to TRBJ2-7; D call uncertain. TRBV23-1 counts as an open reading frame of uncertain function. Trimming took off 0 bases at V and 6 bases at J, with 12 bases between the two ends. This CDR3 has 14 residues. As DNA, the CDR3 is TGCGCCAGCAGTCAATCGAGGCGCTTCTGCGAGCAGTACTTC. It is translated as CASSQSRRFCEQYF.